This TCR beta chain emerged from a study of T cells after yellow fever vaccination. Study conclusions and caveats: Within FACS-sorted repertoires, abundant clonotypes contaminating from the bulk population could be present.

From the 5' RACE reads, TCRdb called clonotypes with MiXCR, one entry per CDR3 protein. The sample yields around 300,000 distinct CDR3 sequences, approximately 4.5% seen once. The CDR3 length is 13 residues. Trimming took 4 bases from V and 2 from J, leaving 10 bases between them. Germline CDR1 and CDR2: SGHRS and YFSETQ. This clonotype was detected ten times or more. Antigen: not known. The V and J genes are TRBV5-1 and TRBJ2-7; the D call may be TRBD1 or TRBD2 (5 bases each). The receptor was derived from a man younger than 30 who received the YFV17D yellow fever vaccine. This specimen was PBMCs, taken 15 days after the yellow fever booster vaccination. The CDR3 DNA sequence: TGCGCCAGCAGCGTCCGGGACCCCTACGAGCAGTACTTC. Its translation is CASSVRDPYEQYF.